This T cell receptor (beta chain) was sequenced in a study of blood T cell repertoires in COVID-19 (dated by TCRdb to between 2020 and 2021). Regarding the study in general: Samples from collaborators originated in the United States, Italy and Spain and spanned both the acute and convalescent phases of COVID-19. The prospective study material was composed of cDNA or gDNA derived from T cells, B-cell-depleted T cells, or PBMCs. Where HLA class I and class II types were available, the types were taken from metadata supplied by the sample provider, not from assay-based typing. Deeply sampled blood TCRbeta repertoires from subjects exposed to, actively infected with, or recovered from COVID-19 were included in the dataset. Samples came from the ongoing ImmuneRACE study (first 160 participants) plus 1,254 subjects from 6 global collaborators. A freely available public database, intended as a resource for researchers studying the immune response to SARS-CoV-2, is where the repertoires were released. Sample metadata almost always included a de-identified subject ID, COVID-19 status, age in years and sex. Results and caveats for the whole study, not just this receptor: The amount of clinical and demographic metadata varied by source and participant and was provided uncurated.

Collaborating institutions collected whole blood in K2EDTA tubes following their own protocols. For TCRbeta analysis, collaborator samples were shipped as frozen whole blood, as isolated PBMCs, or as DNA extracted from either sample type. TCRbeta CDR3 regions were amplified from genomic DNA by means of the immunoSEQ Assay, a bias-controlled multiplex PCR. The published analysis was carried out like this. The number of nucleated cells in each sample was estimated by amplification of reference gene primers within the assay. Sequence reads were collapsed and filtered to measure the absolute abundance of every unique TCRbeta CDR3 rearrangement. For each sample, productive Simpson clonality was calculated as the square root of Simpson's diversity index over productive rearrangements. The table comes from immuneACCESS by way of TCRdb, which keeps in-frame sequences with V and J called. Part of the clones is missing from these tables; in studies checked, under half for an unresolved V gene and the rest for unknown reasons. V and J calls and clone size come straight from that table; D and trimming were deduced from the DNA. The sample table shows 68,000 or so clones, and about 84% are seen once. The top ten clones comprise about two fifths of the sample.

With respect to this clone: It has no known antigen specificity. There are no base qualities to consult, and no much larger clone falls within one base.

The source of this sequence is a human donor in a cohort sampled during active COVID-19. Sequencing was done on a sample of peripheral blood.

The DNA is as follows: TGTGCCACCTCTGGTGGGGCCACACGACCTTATGGCTACACCTTC. This translates into CATSGGATRPYGYTF. Recombination connected TRBV28 to TRBJ1-2, with TRBD1 as a weak D call on 5 bases. The CDR3, from cysteine to phenylalanine, totals 15 residues. CDR3 DNA only is kept here, 45 bases in frame from base 1. CDR1 MDHEN and CDR2 SYDVKM were looked up in the germline V gene. Trimming at the junction amounts to 10 bases on V and 5 bases on J, and the germline ends lie 23 bases apart.